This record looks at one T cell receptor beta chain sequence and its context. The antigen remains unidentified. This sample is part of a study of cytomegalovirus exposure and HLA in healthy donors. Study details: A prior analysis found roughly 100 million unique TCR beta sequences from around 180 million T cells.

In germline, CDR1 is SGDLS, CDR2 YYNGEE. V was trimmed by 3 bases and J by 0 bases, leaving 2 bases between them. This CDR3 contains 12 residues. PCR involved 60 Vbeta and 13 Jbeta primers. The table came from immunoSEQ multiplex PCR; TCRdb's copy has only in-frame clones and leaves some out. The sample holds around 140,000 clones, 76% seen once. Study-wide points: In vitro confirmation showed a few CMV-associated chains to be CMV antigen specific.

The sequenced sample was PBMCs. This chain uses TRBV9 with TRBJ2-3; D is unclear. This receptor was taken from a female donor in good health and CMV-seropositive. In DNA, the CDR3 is TGTGCCAGCAGCGCTAGCACAGATACGCAGTATTTT. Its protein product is CASSASTDTQYF.